These 17 T cell receptor beta chains share one sample of origin, sequenced in a study of OX40 agonist ivuxolimab in advanced cancers. The data were produced by immunoSEQ multiplex PCR, yet TCRdb's version contains in-frame clones alone and is incomplete. The sample holds under 140,000 clones, around nine tenths seen once. This specimen consisted of CD4+ or CD8+ T cells sorted from blood, obtained in a trial of the OX40 agonist ivuxolimab. These receptors were taken from an adult with an advanced solid tumor such as melanoma, head and neck, liver or kidney cancer.

This clone appeared a few times. This chain joins TRBV5-1 and TRBJ1-2; D is perhaps TRBD1 (6 bases). Germline CDR1 reads SGHRS; CDR2 reads YFSETQ. Trimming left V 3 bases short and J 4 bases short, with 13 bases between. This CDR3 spans 14 amino acids. The CDR3 DNA reads TGCGCCAGCAGCTCGGACAGAAGGTCCTATGGCTACACCTTC. Translation: CASSSDRRSYGYTF.

This clone has a handful of counts. The rearrangement links TRBV20-1 to TRBJ1-1; D not resolved. The germline V and J ends were trimmed by 6 bases and 0 bases, with 5 bases remaining between them. The CDR3 contains 11 residues. Germline lookup yields CDR1 DFQATT and CDR2 SNEGSKA (reference sequence). CDR3 in amino acids: CSALVNTEAFF. The CDR3, as DNA: TGCAGTGCCCTCGTGAACACTGAAGCTTTCTTT.

The chain carries TRBV6-4 and TRBJ2-2; TRBD2 matches at 12 bases. This CDR3 spans 16 amino acids. V shed 6 bases, J shed 1 base, and the junction held 3 bases outside the gene matches. The germline V gene encodes CDR1 MRHNA and CDR2 SNTAGT. CDR3 region: CASSKLAGGNTGELFF. The CDR3 nucleotides read TGTGCCAGCAGCAAACTAGCGGGGGGGAACACCGGGGAGCTGTTTTTT.

DNA for the CDR3: TGTGCCAGCAGCTTGGTGAGCGGGGGCACAGATACGCAGTATTTT. As protein: CASSLVSGGTDTQYF. The V and J genes are TRBV5-4 and TRBJ2-3, with TRBD2 identical over 7 bases. Germline V gives CDR1 SGHNT, CDR2 YYREEE (reference sequence). V was clipped by 0 bases and J by 1 base; unmatched bases: 2. The CDR3 loop spans 15 amino acids.

The chain has TRBV7-3 and TRBJ2-2; possible D gene TRBD2, 6 bases. Germline lookup yields CDR1 SGHTA and CDR2 FQGTGA. The CDR3 loop spans 12 amino acids. Trimming took 5 bases from V and 13 from J, leaving 14 bases between them. CDR3 sequence (DNA): TGTGCCAGCAGCCCTTCGGGAGCTAGGCTGTTTTTT. Amino acids: CASSPSGARLFF. The complete variable domain, with remaining parts taken from reference TRBV7-3 and TRBJ2-2, reads GAGVSQTPSNKVTEKGKYVELRCDPISGHTALYWYRQSLGQGPEFLIYFQGTGAADDSGLPNDRFFAVRPEGSVSTLKIQRTERGDSAVYLCASSPSGARLFFGEGSRLTVL.

V usage is TRBV4-1 and J usage is TRBJ1-5; weak D call: TRBD1 (5 bases). Germline CDR1 reads MGHRA; CDR2 reads YSYEKL. V was cut by 2 bases and J by 9 bases, with 14 bases left in between. This CDR3 region has 14 residues. Here the CDR3 DNA reads TGCGCCAGCAGCCAACTGCCAGGGAGAGGGCCCCAGCATTTT. Translating it yields CASSQLPGRGPQHF.

The gene calls are TRBV4-3 and TRBJ2-3, with a possible D match to TRBD2 (5 bases). V shed 1 base and J shed 6 bases, with 14 bases lying between them. Germline CDR1 is LGHNA and CDR2 is YSLEER. This CDR3 is 15 amino acids long. The CDR3 nucleotides read TGCGCCAGCAGCCAAGGGCGAGGGCCCTCGGATACGCAGTATTTT. Its protein is CASSQGRGPSDTQYF.

The genes are TRBV7-2 and TRBJ1-4; 7 bases match TRBD1. Trimming removed 5 bases from V and 3 bases from J; junction bases left unmatched: 12. Per the germline V gene, CDR1 is SGHTA and CDR2 is FQGNSA. This CDR3 is 17 amino acids long. In DNA form, the CDR3 reads TGTGCCAGCAGCGTTACGCGGCAGGGGGTCCCTAATGAAAAACTGTTTTTT. Translated: CASSVTRQGVPNEKLFF.

The V gene is TRBV6-6, the J gene TRBJ2-5, with unresolved D. CDR3 length: 13 residues. With 8 bases removed from V and 1 base from J, the gap between germline ends came to 11 bases. Germline CDR1 MNHNY, CDR2 SVGAGI (reference sequence). The CDR3 here is CASGLEFQETQYF. CDR3 DNA sequence: TGTGCCAGCGGGCTCGAGTTCCAAGAGACCCAGTACTTC.

V usage is TRBV4-2 and J usage is TRBJ2-5; the match to TRBD1 covers 7 bases. J was trimmed by 5 bases and V by 3 bases; bases with no gene match: 3. The V gene's germline CDR1 is LGHNA and CDR2 YNFKEQ. The CDR3 runs 13 residues. CDR3 sequence: CASSHPTGETQYF. Here the CDR3 DNA reads TGTGCCAGCAGCCACCCGACAGGGGAGACCCAGTACTTC.

The rearrangement uses TRBV28 and TRBJ2-3; D is ambiguous. Germline lookup yields CDR1 MDHEN and CDR2 SYDVKM. The CDR3 extends over 13 amino acids. The V gene lost 2 bases and the J gene lost 5 bases, with 8 bases spanning the gap. The CDR3 protein is CASSLNREDTQYF. CDR3 nucleotides: TGTGCCAGCAGTTTAAATAGGGAAGATACGCAGTATTTT.

The rearrangement links TRBV9 to TRBJ2-3, with 9 bases lining up with TRBD2. The CDR3 loop spans 15 amino acids. From germline, CDR1 is SGDLS and CDR2 YYNGEE. V shed 5 bases, J shed 8 bases, and the junction held 12 bases outside the gene matches. CDR3 DNA sequence: TGTGCCAGCAGGGAAGGGACTAGCCCATCGGGTACGCAGTATTTT. The encoded protein is CASREGTSPSGTQYF.

This rearrangement joins TRBV30 to TRBJ1-2; the match to TRBD1 covers 8 bases. The CDR3 is 11 residues long. Germline V gene sequence: CDR1 GTSNPN, CDR2 SVGIG (reference sequence). V shed 2 bases and J 12 bases; nucleotides not matched to a gene: 5. In DNA, the CDR3 is TGTGCCTGGAGTCATGGGACAGGTGACACCTTC. This encodes CAWSHGTGDTF.

The rearrangement uses TRBV29-1 and TRBJ1-2; 8 bases are a match to TRBD1. With V trimmed by 3 bases and J by 4 bases, 7 bases remained unmatched. The germline V gene has CDR1 SQVTM and CDR2 ANQGSEA. The CDR3 totals 14 residues. CDR3 loop: CSVDPTGDGYGYTF. The CDR3 nucleotides read TGCAGCGTTGACCCGACAGGGGACGGCTATGGCTACACCTTC.

This clone appeared once. This sequence joins TRBV11-3 and TRBJ2-5, with D possibly TRBD2 on 6 matching bases. V was pared by 5 bases and J by 2 bases, with 18 bases between. This CDR3 spans 16 amino acids. Germline CDR1 and CDR2: SGHNT and YENEEA. The CDR3 loop reads CASSLGRGGMQETQYF. The CDR3 DNA sequence: TGTGCCAGCAGCCTCGGCCGAGGCGGGATGCAAGAGACCCAGTACTTC. Drawing the rest from reference TRBV11-3 and TRBJ2-5, the complete variable domain is EAGVVQSPRYKIIEKKQPVAFWCNPISGHNTLYWYLQNLGQGPELLIRYENEEAVDDSQLPKDRFSAERLKGVDSTLKIQPAELGDSAVYLCASSLGRGGMQETQYFGPGTRLLVL.

The rearrangement links TRBV25-1 to TRBJ1-2; D might be TRBD1 (5 bases). Germline V gene lookup returns CDR1 MGHDK and CDR2 SYGVNS. Trimming took 3 bases from V and 7 from J, leaving 12 bases between them. This CDR3 region has 13 residues. The CDR3 protein is CASSDQGLGGYTF. The CDR3 nucleotides read TGTGCCAGCAGTGATCAGGGTCTAGGTGGCTACACCTTC.

The gene calls are TRBV30 and TRBJ1-1; 8 positions match TRBD1. The CDR3 has 18 amino acids. Losses at the gene ends were 0 bases for V and 1 base for J; bases not matched to a gene: 13. Germline V gene sequence: CDR1 GTSNPN, CDR2 SVGIG (reference sequence). CDR3 in DNA: TGTGCCTGGAGTGTTCGGTACGGGACAGGTCGTCAGAACACTGAAGCTTTCTTT. Translation gives CAWSVRYGTGRQNTEAFF.